This paragraph covers one TCR beta chain sequence. Its antigen is undetermined. The sample is drawn from a study of T cell responses to AZD1222 COVID-19 vaccine. Study-level background: Whether given at about 4 or about 12 weeks, second doses were pooled.

Libraries were prepared by immunoSEQ multiplex PCR; TCRdb keeps only in-frame clonotypes and omits some of them. The sample lists under 200,000 clones, around 90% seen once, with around 1.7% in the top ten. The J segment lost 4 bases and the V segment lost 5 bases, leaving 9 bases of the junction unmatched. Germline loops: CDR1 LNHDA, CDR2 SQIVND (reference sequence). The CDR3 is 16 residues long. Study-level results: With two AZD1222 doses given, Spike-specific TCR breadth and depth both rose. Donors were largely white British and mainly female; clonal diversity was possibly underestimated. Nearly half of unique spike-specific TCRs reportedly avoided B.1.351 and B.1.1.7 mutated regions.

This material consisted of peripheral blood, taken on day 0 of AZD1222 vaccination. V is TRBV19 and J is TRBJ1-4; 8 bases are shared with TRBD1. The origin of this receptor is an adult in good health. CDR3: CASSLGQGLSNEKLFF. In DNA form, the CDR3 reads TGTGCCAGTAGTTTAGGACAGGGCTTAAGTAATGAAAAACTGTTTTTT.